This T cell receptor (beta chain) is from a study of molecular identifiers for immune sequencing clone quantification. Findings of the study overall: It was shown that clones above 20 RNA copies held over 99% of effector molecules, but under 1% in naive cells. About a million naive cells reportedly did not prevent detection of spiked Jurkat TCR RNA from one cell.

Methods described previously, with TCR primers listed, were used for bulk TCR libraries. MiXCR was run by TCRdb on the PCR reads, yielding one entry per CDR3 protein. The sample lists about 640,000 distinct CDR3 sequences, 20% occurring once. Only a few counts were recorded for this clonotype. Its antigen is not known. Sequenced: naive CD8+ T cells from blood, with Jurkat cell RNA spiked in. Subset defined: FACS-sorted CD8+CD4-CCR7+CD45RA+ naive T cells. This TCR was recovered from a human donor in good health. Some libraries in this study had Jurkat cell RNA spiked in.

The CDR3 DNA reads as TGCGCCAGCAGCCAAGCCGGGCTTGGGACCGGGGAGCTGTTTTTT. Protein: CASSQAGLGTGELFF. J is TRBJ2-2 and V is TRBV4-3; D is undetermined. Germline values: CDR1 LGHNA, CDR2 YSLEER. Deletions cut 1 base from V and 5 bases from J, with 11 bases between. CDR3 length: 15 amino acids.